This passage covers 12 T cell receptor beta chains from one sample sequenced in a study of T-cell reconstitution after alpha-beta-depleted transplantation in children. Unique molecular identifiers were incorporated when the TCRbeta library was constructed. TCRdb called the PCR reads again in MiXCR, with one record for every CDR3 protein. Here the sample spans about 580,000 distinct CDR3 sequences, 23% being singletons. The sample was PBMCs, mostly from graft donor cells, taken 360 days after TCRalphabeta/CD19-depleted stem cell transplant. The receptors shown here come from a boy in the first two years of life who had a stem cell transplant for acute myeloid leukemia, so the T cells may come from the graft donor.

This clonotype has more than one count but fewer than ten. The V call is TRBV29-1, the J call TRBJ2-1; D tentatively fits TRBD1 or TRBD2 (6 bases each). The CDR3 is made up of 14 amino acids. Germline V gene sequence: CDR1 SQVTM, CDR2 ANQGSEA. V lost 6 bases to trimming and J lost 0 bases, with 12 bases between them. CDR3 loop: CSVVGGLSYNEQFF. CDR3 DNA sequence: TGCAGCGTGGTTGGGGGGCTCTCCTACAATGAGCAGTTCTTC.

A few counts support this clonotype. The genes are TRBV24-1 and TRBJ2-5, with D possibly TRBD1 on 6 matching bases. Germline V gene lookup returns CDR1 KGHDR and CDR2 SFDVKD. V lost 7 bases and J 3 bases, leaving 11 bases between the germline ends. The CDR3 spans 13 residues. Here the CDR3 reads CATRGAGEETQYF. Here the CDR3 DNA reads TGTGCCACCAGGGGAGCAGGGGAAGAGACCCAGTACTTC.

The genes are TRBV6-5 and TRBJ2-3, with D possibly TRBD2 on 5 matching bases. V lost 0 bases, J lost 0 bases, and 10 bases lay in between. The CDR3 has 16 amino acids. Germline CDR1 is MNHEY and CDR2 is SVGAGI. CDR3 nucleotides: TGTGCCAGCAGTTACTCGAGGGATCCTAGCACAGATACGCAGTATTTT. Protein product: CASSYSRDPSTDTQYF.

The sample holds a few counts of this clonotype. J is TRBJ2-5 and V is TRBV24-1; D is unclear. Per germline, CDR1 KGHDR and CDR2 SFDVKD. This CDR3 has 12 amino acids. Trimming removed 7 bases from V and 2 bases from J, with 7 bases in between. The DNA of the CDR3 is TGTGCCACCAGCAGGAATCAAGAGACCCAGTACTTC. Translated, it gives CATSRNQETQYF.

This chain joins TRBV9 and TRBJ2-5; D ambiguous. Germline V CDR1 and CDR2: SGDLS, YYNGEE. The CDR3 length is 14 residues. The ends were cut back, 3 bases at V and 5 bases at J, with 14 bases in the middle. The CDR3 region is CASSDDLPRETQYF. Written as DNA, the CDR3 is TGTGCCAGCAGCGACGACCTCCCAAGGGAGACCCAGTACTTC.

This clonotype appeared a few times. The genes are TRBV24-1 and TRBJ2-7, with D unclear. Germline V lookup: CDR1 KGHDR, CDR2 SFDVKD. Trimming took off 5 bases at V and 3 bases at J, with 28 bases between the two ends. CDR3 length: 19 amino acids. The CDR3 sequence: CATSGVLDVLSPVNYEQYV. The CDR3 DNA sequence: TGTGCCACCAGTGGGGTTCTCGACGTTCTAAGCCCCGTCAACTACGAGCAGTACGTC.

Ten or more counts support this clonotype. This chain connects TRBV28 to TRBJ2-4; D possibly corresponds to TRBD2 (6 bases). This CDR3 region has 17 residues. The V gene's germline CDR1 is MDHEN and CDR2 SYDVKM. V lost 5 bases, J lost 1 base, and 18 bases lay in between. CDR3 nucleotides: TGTGCCAGCAGTCGGGGGTTTGATTTTACGGCCAAAAACATTCAGTACTTC. Amino acid sequence: CASSRGFDFTAKNIQYF.

The chain uses TRBV29-1 and TRBJ1-1; 7 bases match TRBD1. CDR3 size: 14 residues. Germline V gene data show CDR1 as SQVTM and CDR2 as ANQGSEA. V was pared by 5 bases and J by 10 bases, with 16 bases of the junction left unmatched. This chain's CDR3 is CSVLPPRDRVLAFF. CDR3 bases: TGCAGCGTTTTACCACCCCGGGACAGAGTACTAGCTTTCTTT.

This clonotype was seen only a few times. This chain uses TRBV20-1 with TRBJ1-2, with 7 bases lining up with TRBD1. The CDR3 covers 14 residues. Germline lookup yields CDR1 DFQATT and CDR2 SNEGSKA (reference sequence). Trimming cost V 5 bases and J 0 bases; bases outside gene matches: 6. Written as DNA, the CDR3 is TGCAGTGCTGCCCAGGGGGTAGCTAACTATGGCTACACCTTC. This gives the protein CSAAQGVANYGYTF.

Ten or more counts support this clonotype. J is TRBJ1-5 and V is TRBV30, with 11 positions matching TRBD1. The length of the CDR3 is 13 residues. Trimming cost V 5 bases and J 7 bases; bases outside gene matches: 4. Germline CDR1 reads GTSNPN; CDR2 reads SVGIG (reference sequence). CDR3 nucleotides: TGTGCCTGGGGACAGGGGGCAGGACAGCCCCAGCATTTT. This translates into CAWGQGAGQPQHF.

The rearrangement links TRBV12-3 or TRBV12-4 to TRBJ1-1; D is possibly TRBD1 (5 bases). This CDR3 contains 14 residues. The V and J ends lost 2 bases and 3 bases respectively, with 10 bases between them. The CDR3 sequence is CASSLMGLYTEAFF. DNA for the CDR3: TGTGCCAGCAGTTTAATGGGACTTTACACTGAAGCTTTCTTT.

In its sample, this clonotype was seen a few times. V and J are TRBV20-1 and TRBJ2-3; D is unclear. Germline CDR1 and CDR2: DFQATT and SNEGSKA (reference sequence). V lost 2 bases and J lost 2, with 14 bases in between. This CDR3 has 15 residues. As DNA, the CDR3 is TGCAGTGCTAGAAGTGCCGGCAGAGACACAGATACGCAGTATTTT. It yields the protein CSARSAGRDTDTQYF.